The table lists the clone carrying this T cell receptor (beta chain) with many counts. Its specificity is unknown. TCRdb redid the calling of the 5' RACE reads with MiXCR, one entry per CDR3 protein. In the table there are 30,000 to 40,000 distinct CDR3 sequences, 6% to 9.5% of which are singletons. The time point denotes: blood at routine non-recurrence follow-up after resection. With 2 bases clipped from V and 4 bases from J, the junction kept 9 bases outside the gene matches. The CDR3 runs to 16 residues. Germline-derived CDR1 and CDR2 are SGHNT and YENEEA. This sample stems from a study of spatial heterogeneity in lung cancer. For the study at large: The authors sequenced available follow-up PBMC samples, taken a median of around two years after resection. Sequences of the beta chain were consistently detected in greater numbers than alpha-chain sequences.

General study results and limits: Blood carried ubiquitous expanded tumor TCRs more at resection than follow-up.

The specimen comprised PBMCs, sampled at follow-up. The origin of this receptor is a male donor with early-stage non-small cell lung cancer. The chain combines TRBV11-3 with TRBJ2-3; 7 bases agree with TRBD1. CDR3 region: CASSLLRQGEADTQYF. Here the CDR3 DNA reads TGTGCCAGCAGCTTACTCCGACAGGGCGAGGCAGATACGCAGTATTTT.